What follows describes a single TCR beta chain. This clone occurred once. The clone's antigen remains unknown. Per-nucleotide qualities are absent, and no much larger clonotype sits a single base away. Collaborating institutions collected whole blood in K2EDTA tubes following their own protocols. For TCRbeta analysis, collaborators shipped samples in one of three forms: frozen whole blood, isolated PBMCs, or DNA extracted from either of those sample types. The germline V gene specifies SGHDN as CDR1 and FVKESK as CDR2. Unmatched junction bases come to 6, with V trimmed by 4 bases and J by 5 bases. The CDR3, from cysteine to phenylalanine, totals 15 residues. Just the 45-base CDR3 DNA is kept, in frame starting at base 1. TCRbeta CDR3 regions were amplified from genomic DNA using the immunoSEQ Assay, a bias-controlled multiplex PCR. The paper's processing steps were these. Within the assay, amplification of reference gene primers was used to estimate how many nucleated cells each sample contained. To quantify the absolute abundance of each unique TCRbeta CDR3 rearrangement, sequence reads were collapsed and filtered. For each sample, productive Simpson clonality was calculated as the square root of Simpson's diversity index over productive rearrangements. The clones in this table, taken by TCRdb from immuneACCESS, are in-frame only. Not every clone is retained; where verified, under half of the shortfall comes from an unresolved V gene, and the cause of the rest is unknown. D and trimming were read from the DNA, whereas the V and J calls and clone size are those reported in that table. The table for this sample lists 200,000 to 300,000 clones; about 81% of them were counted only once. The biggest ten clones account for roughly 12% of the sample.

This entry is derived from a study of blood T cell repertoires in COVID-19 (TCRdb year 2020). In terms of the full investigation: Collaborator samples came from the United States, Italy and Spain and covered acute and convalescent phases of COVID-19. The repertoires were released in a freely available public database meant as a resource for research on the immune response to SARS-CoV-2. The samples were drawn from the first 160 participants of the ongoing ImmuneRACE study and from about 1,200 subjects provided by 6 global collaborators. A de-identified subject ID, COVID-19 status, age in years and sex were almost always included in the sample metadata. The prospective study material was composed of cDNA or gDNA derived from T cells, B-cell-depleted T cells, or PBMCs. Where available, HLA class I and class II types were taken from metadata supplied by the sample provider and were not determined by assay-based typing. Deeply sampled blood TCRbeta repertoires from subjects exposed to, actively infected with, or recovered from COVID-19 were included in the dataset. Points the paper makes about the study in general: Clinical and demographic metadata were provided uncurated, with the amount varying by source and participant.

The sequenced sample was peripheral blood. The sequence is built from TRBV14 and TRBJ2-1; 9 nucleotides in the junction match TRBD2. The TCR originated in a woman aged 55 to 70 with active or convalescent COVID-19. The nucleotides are TGTGCCAGCAGCCGACGCGGGGGGGCTAACAATGAGCAGTTCTTC. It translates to CASSRRGGANNEQFF.